The 9 T cell receptor beta chains reported below all come from one sample, sequenced in a study of T cells in Graves' hyperthyroidism and ophthalmopathy. Amplified regions were TCR beta CDR3 sequences from RNA transcripts. When the TCR CDR3 underwent first-round RT-PCR, the HTBI primer set was used. TCRdb passed the multiplex PCR reads through MiXCR, listing each CDR3 protein once. The sample consists of 600,000 to 700,000 distinct CDR3 sequences, roughly 15% of them appearing once. The specimen sequenced was blood. The receptors stem from a woman between 40 and 55 years old with Graves' ophthalmopathy.

The V call is TRBV2, the J call TRBJ2-5; TRBD1 might be the D (7 bases). This CDR3 contains 12 residues. The ends were cut back, 8 bases at V and 2 bases at J, with 9 bases in the middle. Germline CDR1 is SNHLY and CDR2 is FYNNEI. The CDR3 loop is CASQGGQETQYF. CDR3 bases: TGTGCCAGCCAGGGGGGACAAGAGACCCAGTACTTC.

This clonotype was seen at least ten times. The chain combines TRBV30 with TRBJ1-1; D uncertain. The germline V gene encodes CDR1 GTSNPN and CDR2 SVGIG (reference sequence). The CDR3 consists of 13 residues. V was clipped by 1 base and J by 3 bases, with 9 bases between them. Here the CDR3 reads CAWSARAHTEAFF. CDR3 bases: TGTGCCTGGAGTGCGAGGGCGCACACTGAAGCTTTCTTT.

The V gene is TRBV27, the J gene TRBJ2-7; 11 bases map to TRBD1. The CDR3 spans 17 residues. V was clipped by 3 bases and J by 3 bases; unmatched bases: 10. Germline V gene data show CDR1 as MNHEY and CDR2 as SMNVEV (reference sequence). CDR3 residues: CASSFSSRTGGDYEQYF. Written as DNA, the CDR3 is TGTGCCAGCAGTTTCTCCTCCCGGACAGGGGGCGACTACGAGCAGTACTTC.

This clonotype was recorded at least ten times. This chain uses TRBV27 with TRBJ1-2; 12 nucleotides match TRBD1. The CDR3 loop spans 16 amino acids. Germline CDR1 is MNHEY and CDR2 is SMNVEV (reference sequence). V lost 4 bases to trimming and J lost 1 base; unmatched junction nucleotides: 4. CDR3 loop: CASSWGTGGINYGYTF. The CDR3 DNA reads TGTGCCAGCAGTTGGGGGACAGGGGGCATTAACTATGGCTACACCTTC.

This clonotype turned up a few times. The chain joins TRBV28 to TRBJ1-6; D call uncertain. Trimming removed 5 bases at V and 14 bases at J, with 16 bases between. Germline loops: CDR1 MDHEN, CDR2 SYDVKM. CDR3 length: 13 residues. CDR3 nucleotides: TGTGCCAGCAGTCCCAATCATGAGCCAACCCTCCACTTT. Translating gives CASSPNHEPTLHF.

This clonotype was seen repeatedly, ten times or more. The CDR3 DNA is TGTGCCTGGAGTGTAGGGCCGGACCAGCCCCAGCATTTT. Its protein product is CAWSVGPDQPQHF. V is TRBV30 and J is TRBJ1-5; D is uncertain. Trimming pared 0 bases from V and 7 bases from J, leaving 10 bases between. In germline, CDR1 is GTSNPN, CDR2 SVGIG (reference sequence). The length of the CDR3 is 13 residues.

The sample holds a few counts of this clonotype. The chain uses TRBV12-3 or TRBV12-4 and TRBJ2-2; TRBD2 matches 7 bases. The V segment lost 3 bases and the J segment 2 bases; nucleotides outside the gene matches: 6. CDR3 size: 16 residues. CDR3 bases: TGTGCCAGCAGTTTGAGGCGGGGGAGAAACACCGGGGAGCTGTTTTTT. This sequence encodes CASSLRRGRNTGELFF.

Details on this clonotype: One junction end disagrees with the germline gene, perhaps due to a read error. The chain combines TRBV19 with TRBJ1-2; no firm D call. This CDR3 is 13 amino acids long. Germline CDR1 and CDR2: LNHDA and SQIVND (reference sequence). Here the CDR3 reads CDSSSQENYGYTF. The CDR3 DNA is TGTGACAGTAGTTCCCAGGAGAACTATGGCTACACCTTC. The whole variable domain, remainder taken from reference TRBV19 and TRBJ1-2, is DGGITQSPKYLFRKEGQNVTLSCEQNLNHDAMYWYRQDPGQGLRLIYYSQIVNDFQKGDIAEGYSVSREKKESFPLTVTSAQKNPTAFYLCDSSSQENYGYTFGSGTRLTVV.

This clonotype came up many times. The chain combines TRBV5-5 with TRBJ2-7; D possibly uses TRBD1 or TRBD2 (6 bases each). Germline V gives CDR1 SGHKS, CDR2 YYEKEE (reference sequence). This CDR3 spans 15 amino acids. The ends were cut back, 3 bases at V and 3 bases at J, with 16 bases in the middle. As DNA, the CDR3 is TGTGCCAGCAGCTCCTTCGGGGGCTCCTTCTACGAGCAGTACTTC. This sequence encodes CASSSFGGSFYEQYF.